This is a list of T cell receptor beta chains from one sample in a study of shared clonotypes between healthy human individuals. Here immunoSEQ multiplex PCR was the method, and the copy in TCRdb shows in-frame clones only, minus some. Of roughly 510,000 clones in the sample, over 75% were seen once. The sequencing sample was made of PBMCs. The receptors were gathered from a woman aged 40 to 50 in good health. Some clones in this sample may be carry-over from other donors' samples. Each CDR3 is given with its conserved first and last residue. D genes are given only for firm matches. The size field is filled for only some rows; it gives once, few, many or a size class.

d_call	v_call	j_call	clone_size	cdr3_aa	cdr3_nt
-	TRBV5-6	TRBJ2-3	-	CASSSGGSADTQYF	TGTGCCAGCAGTAGCGGTGGCTCGGCAGATACGCAGTATTTT
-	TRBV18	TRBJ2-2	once	CASSPPRAGELFF	TGTGCCAGCTCACCACCCAGGGCAGGGGAGCTGTTTTTT
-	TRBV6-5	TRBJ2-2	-	CASSYRWSTPGELFF	TGTGCCAGCAGTTACCGATGGTCTACCCCCGGGGAGCTGTTTTTT
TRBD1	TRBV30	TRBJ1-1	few	CAWDIRQGTEAFF	TGTGCCTGGGACATCAGACAGGGCACTGAAGCTTTCTTT
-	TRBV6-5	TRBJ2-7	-	CASTSGFGSYEQYF	TGTGCCAGCACCTCGGGGTTCGGCTCCTACGAGCAGTACTTC
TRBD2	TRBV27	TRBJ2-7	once	CASSLSYSGSLPYEQYF	TGTGCCAGCAGTTTGTCCTATAGCGGGAGTCTTCCCTACGAGCAGTACTTC
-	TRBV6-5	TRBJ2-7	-	CASSYSRYGEQYF	TGTGCCAGCAGTTACTCCCGTTACGGCGAGCAGTACTTC
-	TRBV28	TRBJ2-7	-	CASTPQGIAYEQYF	TGTGCCAGCACTCCCCAGGGAATAGCATACGAGCAGTACTTC
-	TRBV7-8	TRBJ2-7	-	CASSLLRVLTYEQYF	TGTGCCAGCAGCTTATTACGAGTGCTGACCTACGAGCAGTACTTC
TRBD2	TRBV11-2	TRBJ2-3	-	CASSLVRGAGGTDTQYF	TGTGCCAGCAGCTTAGTACGGGGAGCGGGAGGCACAGATACGCAGTATTTT
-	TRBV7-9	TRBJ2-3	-	CASSFPARQGTQYF	TGTGCCAGCAGCTTCCCCGCTAGGCAAGGTACGCAGTATTTT
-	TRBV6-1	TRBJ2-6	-	CASSEMSSGANVLTF	TGTGCCAGCAGCGAAATGAGCTCTGGGGCCAACGTCCTGACTTTC
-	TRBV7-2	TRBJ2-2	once	CASSLVGGATGELFF	TGTGCCAGCAGCTTAGTGGGTGGCGCCACCGGGGAGCTGTTTTTT
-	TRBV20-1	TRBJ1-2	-	CSAHRAGYTF	TGCAGTGCCCACAGGGCTGGCTACACCTTC
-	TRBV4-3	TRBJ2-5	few	CASSQGVGEEETQYF	TGCGCCAGCAGCCAGGGGGTGGGGGAGGAAGAGACCCAGTACTTC
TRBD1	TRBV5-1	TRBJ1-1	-	CASSWGQGAMNTEAFF	TGCGCCAGCAGCTGGGGACAGGGGGCCATGAACACTGAAGCTTTCTTT
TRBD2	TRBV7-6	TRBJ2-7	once	CASSLGGTSNEQYF	TGTGCCAGCAGCTTAGGAGGGACTAGTAACGAGCAGTACTTC
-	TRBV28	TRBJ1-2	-	CATPSEASNYGYTF	TGTGCCACCCCCTCAGAAGCATCTAACTATGGCTACACCTTC
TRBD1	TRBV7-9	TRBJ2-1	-	CASSFGQGSYNEQFF	TGTGCCAGCAGTTTCGGACAGGGGTCCTACAATGAGCAGTTCTTC
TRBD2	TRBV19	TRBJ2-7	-	CASSSGLAELLSEQYF	TGTGCCAGTAGTTCGGGACTAGCGGAGCTACTCTCCGAGCAGTACTTC
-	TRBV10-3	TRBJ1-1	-	CAISENTEAFF	TGTGCCATCAGTGAGAACACTGAAGCTTTCTTT
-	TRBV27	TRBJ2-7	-	CASSFFGEGDEEQYF	TGTGCCAGCAGTTTCTTCGGGGAGGGGGACGAAGAGCAGTACTTC
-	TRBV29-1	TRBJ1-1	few	CSVEGQKNTEAFF	TGCAGCGTTGAAGGACAGAAGAACACTGAAGCTTTCTTT
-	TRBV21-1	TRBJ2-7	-	CASSEALGGSYEQYF	TGTGCCAGCAGTGAAGCCCTAGGGGGTAGCTACGAGCAGTACTTC
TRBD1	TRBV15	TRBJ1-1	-	CATSRRDREGTEAFF	TGTGCCACCAGCCGACGGGACAGGGAAGGCACTGAAGCTTTCTTT
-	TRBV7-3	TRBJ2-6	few	CASSLTASSGANVLTF	TGTGCCAGCAGCTTAACAGCTAGTTCTGGGGCCAACGTCCTGACTTTC
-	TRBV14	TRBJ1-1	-	CASTQAGPNTEAFF	TGTGCCAGCACCCAGGCAGGCCCCAACACTGAAGCTTTCTTT
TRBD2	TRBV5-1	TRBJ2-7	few	CASSSIAGYSYEQYF	TGCGCCAGCAGCTCCATAGCGGGATACTCCTACGAGCAGTACTTC
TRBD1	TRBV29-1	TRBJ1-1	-	CSAEVGQGRGAFF	TGCAGCGCTGAGGTAGGACAGGGTAGAGGGGCTTTCTTT
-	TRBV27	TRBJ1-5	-	CASSLRAGNQPQHF	TGTGCCAGCAGTTTACGGGCTGGCAATCAGCCCCAGCATTTT
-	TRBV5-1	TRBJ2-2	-	CASSLEGDPKTGELFF	TGCGCCAGCAGCTTGGAGGGGGACCCAAAAACCGGGGAGCTGTTTTTT
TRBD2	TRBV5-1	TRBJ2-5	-	CASSPSTSGRETQYF	TGCGCCAGCAGCCCATCGACTAGCGGGCGAGAGACCCAGTACTTC